This T cell receptor (beta chain) is from a study of blood T cell repertoires in COVID-19. For the study at large: Specimens from acute and convalescent COVID-19 originated in the United States, Italy and Spain. T cells, B-cell-depleted T cells, or PBMCs provided the cDNA or gDNA that served as material.

The study recruited people aged about 18 to 95 years across roughly 23 US areas. Researchers sorted participants into cohorts using their self-reported clinical history. Sequencing used immunoSEQ multiplex PCR; TCRdb keeps in-frame clones, though not all of them. Here the sample spans hundreds of thousands of clones, more than 70% being singletons. CDR1 is SGHDT, CDR2 YYEEEE, per germline. Germline trimming cut 0 bases from V and 2 bases from J; bases unmatched to any gene: 5. The length of the CDR3 is 16 residues. The chain links TRBV5-6 to TRBJ2-1; 7 bases fit TRBD2. The sample taken for sequencing was PBMCs or T cells enriched from blood (not recorded which). This TCR was sampled from a young man with acute COVID-19. The CDR3 sequence is CASSLETGGPYNEQFF. CDR3 bases: TGTGCCAGCAGCTTGGAGACGGGGGGACCCTACAATGAGCAGTTCTTC.